The sequence of this TCR beta chain was determined in a study of vaccination and CD4 T cells after COVID-19 (dated by TCRdb to the early 2020s). Some background on the complete study: Convalescent patients had a positive SARS-CoV-2 result on nasal swab PCR, and of these patients, several had mild disease and one had severe disease. Control cultures received a CEFX viral epitope pool as the positive control, an HIV-1 Nef peptide pool as the negative control, or no peptide. Participants got two doses of the Pfizer-BioNTech BNT162b2 vaccine (n=8) or two doses of the Moderna mRNA-1273 vaccine (n=2). Post-COVID blood samples were collected from convalescent patients a median of around 100 days after diagnosis, with a range of roughly 30 to 161 days. Six males and four females were included in the convalescent cohort, with two Hispanic individuals, seven Caucasians, two Asians and one multiracial person represented. The spike-specific CD4+ TCR repertoire was compared before and after mRNA vaccination in approximately ten COVID-19 convalescent patients and a handful of infection-naive healthy vaccine recipients. Culture stimuli were overlapping spike peptide pools from SARS-CoV-2 and from the common cold coronaviruses HCoV-NL63, HCoV-OC43 and HCoV-229E. Post-vaccine blood samples were obtained a median of approximately 74 days after the second vaccine dose, with a range of roughly 12 to 250 days. Overall study results and their limits: An increase in the median number of SARS-CoV-2-reactive clonotypes from approximately 21 after infection to 38 after vaccination was observed, but the change was not found to be significant. Nearly all vaccine-specific clones in convalescent patients (304 of 307) were mono-reactive for SARS-CoV-2 spike rather than cross-reactive with common cold coronaviruses. Only a relatively small number of convalescent patients were included in the study, and early timepoints following natural infection were not analyzed. In convalescent patients, a median around 90% of post-vaccine SARS-CoV-2-reactive clones were detected only after vaccination, suggesting vaccine-specific priming.

CDR1 and CDR2 are read off the germline V gene (reference sequence) as LNHDA and SQIVND. The CDR3, from cysteine to phenylalanine, totals 13 residues. The sequence is cut down to CDR3 DNA, 39 bases in frame from base 1. Germline trimming: 3 bases from V, 9 bases from J; junction bases outside gene matches: 7. Receptor libraries were prepared by PCR. DNA from cultured CD4+ T cells underwent TCR sequencing with the Oncomine TCR Beta short-read assay at the Johns Hopkins FTIC core. Genomic DNA was extracted from the cultured CD4+ T cells with the QIAamp micro DNA kit. The Oncomine TCR Beta libraries from cultured CD4+ T cells were pooled using unique dual indexes and then sequenced on an Illumina iSeq 100. The paper's processing steps were these. Non-productive sequences were removed, and CDR3s not starting with C, not ending with F or W, or shorter than 7 amino acids were discarded. The MANAFEST web application was used to identify antigen-specific clonotypes by comparing peptide-stimulated wells against reference wells and other culture wells. To be called positive, a clone needed an FDR below 0.05, an odds ratio above 5, and a productive frequency above 0.1% in at least two of three replicate wells. A clonotype counted as cross-reactive if it showed significant expansion both in the SARS-CoV-2 spike wells and in at least one common cold coronavirus spike condition. CDR3 homology was assessed with Levenshtein distances (stringdist) and unrooted phylogenetic trees (ape) in R version 3.6.1. TCRdb reprocessing: public reads trimmed at Q25 with fastp, clones called with MiXCR, in-frame beta chains kept. Every distinct CDR3 protein forms one entry, paired with its most common genes and DNA. The V and J calls shown here were made by TCRdb, not taken from the authors' results. Across this sample there are about 12,000 distinct CDR3 sequences, with 40% to 45% seen only once. The top ten constitute around 19% of the sample.

This clonotype showed up just a few times. It lacks a known antigen. No much larger clonotype is one base removed from it; base qualities were not supplied. The intended sense of this specimen's treatment or condition label: approximately nine-day PBMC culture with coronavirus spike peptide pools or control peptides (ViraFEST assay). The ViraFEST assay, used in the study, expanded antigen-specific T cells with peptide pools and then identified the expanded clonotypes through TCR sequencing. The convalescent patients' positive SARS-CoV-2 PCR tests were from March to December 2020, which was before the Alpha, Beta and Delta variants emerged in the United States. PBMCs were cultured at roughly 1.9 million per well in IMDM supplemented with approximately 5.4% human AB serum and 9.5 to 10 IU/ml IL-2, with about 10 ug/ml peptide pools added. Half of the culture medium was replaced with fresh IL-2-containing medium on days 3 and 7. After nine to eleven days of culture, CD4+ T cells were isolated by negative selection with the EasySep CD4+ T cell isolation kit. Ficoll-Paque Plus gradient centrifugation was used to isolate PBMCs from whole blood, and the isolated PBMCs were then either used fresh or cryopreserved at -140C. Triplicate wells were generally used for each culture condition.

The V gene is TRBV19 and the J gene is TRBJ2-5, and 7 bases in between align with TRBD2. The sample consisted of cultured CD4+ T cells from blood. This receptor was obtained from a human donor with COVID-19. CDR3 sequence: CASSMERGKPQYF. The nucleotide sequence reads TGTGCCAGTAGTATGGAGCGGGGCAAGCCCCAGTACTTC.